Listed here are 9 T cell receptor beta chains from one sample, sequenced in a study of cytomegalovirus exposure and HLA in healthy donors. It was with 60 Vbeta and 13 Jbeta primers that the PCR ran. TCRdb's table, derived via immunoSEQ multiplex PCR, lists solely in-frame clones and lacks some. Of under 150,000 clones in the sample, 65% to 90% were seen once. The sample taken for sequencing was PBMCs. Receptors originate from a man aged 45-65 years in good health and CMV-seronegative.

In the case of this clone: The sample carries other DNA sequences with the same CDR3. J is TRBJ1-1 and V is TRBV7-2; perhaps TRBD1 as D (5 bases). CDR1 SGHTA and CDR2 FQGNSA come from the germline V gene. The germline V and J ends were trimmed by 0 bases and 2 bases, with 7 bases remaining between them. This CDR3 comprises 14 residues. The chain's CDR3 is CASSLAGVNTEAFF. The CDR3 region has the DNA TGTGCCAGCAGCTTAGCAGGGGTCAACACTGAAGCTTTCTTT.

CDR3 DNA: TGTGCCAGCAGCCCCGACACGAGCCTTCAGCCCCAGCATTTT. Translation gives CASSPDTSLQPQHF. The chain is built from TRBV7-6 and TRBJ1-5, with D uncertain. The CDR3 consists of 14 residues. V shed 5 bases and J shed 6 bases, with 14 bases lying between them. CDR1 and CDR2 (germline): SGHVS, FNYEAQ.

The rearrangement links TRBV19 to TRBJ1-5; no clear D gene. The CDR3 totals 15 residues. Germline values: CDR1 LNHDA, CDR2 SQIVND (reference sequence). Trimming pared 2 bases from V and 0 bases from J, leaving 8 bases between. The CDR3 sequence: CASSIIPSSNQPQHF. CDR3 nucleotide sequence: TGTGCCAGTAGTATAATCCCGAGTAGCAATCAGCCCCAGCATTTT.

J is TRBJ2-2 and V is TRBV11-2, with D perhaps TRBD2 (5 bases). Germline-derived CDR1 and CDR2 are SGHAT and FQNNGV. The CDR3 is 13 amino acids. With 6 bases removed from V and 4 bases from J, the gap between germline ends came to 9 bases. CDR3 region: CASRSSSTGELFF. The CDR3 DNA reads as TGTGCCAGCAGATCTAGCTCCACCGGGGAGCTGTTTTTT. Using reference TRBV11-2 and TRBJ2-2 for the parts outside the CDR3, the full variable domain is EAGVAQSPRYKIIEKRQSVAFWCNPISGHATLYWYQQILGQGPKLLIQFQNNGVVDDSQLPKDRFSAERLKGVDSTLKIQPAKLEDSAVYLCASRSSSTGELFFGEGSRLTVL.

This chain links TRBV7-9 with TRBJ2-5, with 7 bases matching TRBD1. Germline V gene data show CDR1 as SEHNR and CDR2 as FQNEAQ (reference sequence). CDR3 length: 13 amino acids. Losses at the gene ends were 5 bases for V and 4 bases for J; bases not matched to a gene: 4. CDR3 in DNA: TGTGCCAGCAGCCGACAGGGCCGAGAGACCCAGTACTTC. This sequence encodes CASSRQGRETQYF.

V is TRBV5-4 and J is TRBJ2-1; 11 bases are a match to TRBD2. There are 17 residues in the CDR3. The germline CDR1 and CDR2 sequences are SGHNT and YYREEE (reference sequence). The J segment lost 1 base and the V segment lost 0 bases, leaving 3 bases of the junction unmatched. CDR3 sequence: CASSLGLAGSSYNEQFF. The CDR3 DNA sequence: TGTGCCAGCAGCTTGGGACTAGCGGGGTCTTCCTACAATGAGCAGTTCTTC.

V gene TRBV30 combines with J gene TRBJ2-7, with 9 bases lining up with TRBD2. Trimming cost V 6 bases and J 4 bases; bases outside gene matches: 4. The CDR3 has 12 amino acids. From germline, CDR1 is GTSNPN and CDR2 SVGIG (reference sequence). The CDR3 is CACQTSGYEQYF. The CDR3, as DNA: TGTGCCTGCCAGACTAGCGGTTACGAGCAGTACTTC.

The V call is TRBV6-6, the J call TRBJ2-1; 7 nucleotides align to TRBD1. CDR3 length: 13 residues. From germline, CDR1 is MNHNY and CDR2 SVGAGI (reference sequence). V dropped 7 bases and J dropped 8; count of bases not matched to a gene: 8. The CDR3 spells CASTRGPRDEQFF. In DNA, the CDR3 is TGTGCCAGCACGAGGGGGCCTCGGGATGAGCAGTTCTTC.

The J gene is TRBJ1-4, the V gene TRBV6-1; TRBD1 is a possible D gene (5 bases). The length of the CDR3 is 15 residues. Trimming cost V 4 bases and J 7 bases, with 16 bases left between them. Germline V lookup: CDR1 MNHNS, CDR2 SASEGT. CDR3 residues: CASSGEGGTPEKLFF. The CDR3 DNA follows: TGTGCCAGCAGTGGGGAGGGTGGGACTCCTGAAAAACTGTTTTTT.